Listed below are T cell receptor beta chains from one sample, sequenced in a study of chemoradiotherapy in HPV16-positive cancers. This table comes from immunoSEQ multiplex PCR, and its TCRdb copy is limited to in-frame clones, with some not included. The data show about 23,000 clones, with around 90% seen just once and approximately 6.2% held by the top ten. The sample consisted of blood, taken from a patient who underwent chemoradiotherapy. The receptors were sampled from a human donor with HPV-associated anogenital cancer. The CDR3 runs from the conserved cysteine through the conserved F or W. The D gene is left open where the match is weak. Clone size is shown for a subset of rows, as once, few, many or a class of expanded clone.

clone_size	d_call	v_call	cdr3_length	j_call	cdr3_aa	cdr3_nt
-	TRBD1	TRBV19	15	TRBJ2-7	CASSSRWTGGYEQYF	TGTGCCAGTAGTAGCCGGTGGACAGGGGGTTACGAGCAGTACTTC
-	-	TRBV5-1	12	TRBJ2-5	CASSLYEETQYF	TGCGCCAGCAGCTTATATGAAGAGACCCAGTACTTC
-	TRBD1	TRBV7-9	14	TRBJ2-7	CASSPGQGAGEQYF	TGTGCCAGCAGCCCGGGACAGGGGGCGGGTGAGCAGTACTTC
-	-	TRBV18	14	TRBJ1-1	CASSTTGSNTEAFF	TGTGCCAGCTCCACGACGGGGTCGAACACTGAAGCTTTCTTT
-	-	TRBV2	12	TRBJ1-2	CASHLDPGEWTF	TGTGCCAGCCATTTGGACCCCGGAGAGTGGACCTTC
-	-	TRBV27	15	TRBJ1-4	CASSPRSQGSEKLFF	TGTGCCAGCAGTCCCCGGTCCCAGGGCTCTGAAAAACTGTTTTTT
-	-	TRBV11-3	13	TRBJ2-1	CASSQALDNEQFF	TGTGCCAGCAGTCAGGCACTAGACAATGAGCAGTTCTTC
once	-	TRBV6-1	15	TRBJ1-6	CASNPVTEYNSPLHF	TGTGCCAGCAACCCGGTTACAGAATATAATTCACCCCTCCACTTT
-	TRBD2	TRBV5-1	16	TRBJ2-7	CASSLGREGISYEQYF	TGCGCCAGCAGCCTGGGCCGGGAGGGGATCTCCTACGAGCAGTACTTC
-	-	TRBV5-4	16	TRBJ1-2	CASSLGLGGALNGYTF	TGTGCCAGCAGCTTGGGGCTGGGAGGGGCTCTAAATGGCTACACCTTC
-	-	TRBV7-8	15	TRBJ2-3	CASSPRDPSTDTQYF	TGTGCCAGCAGCCCCCGGGACCCCAGCACAGATACGCAGTATTTT
once	TRBD2	TRBV5-1	18	TRBJ2-1	CASSPWGTSGGVSNEQFF	TGCGCCAGCAGCCCGTGGGGGACTAGCGGGGGAGTTAGCAATGAGCAGTTCTTC